A selection of T cell receptor beta chains follows, all from one sample in a study of identical twins. TCRdb reanalysed the 5' RACE reads using MiXCR and keeps one entry per CDR3 protein. The sample has around 250,000 distinct CDR3 sequences, about 13% seen once. These sequences were also reported in another study, on yellow fever vaccine responses in identical twins.

The specimen sequenced was memory (CD45RO+) T cells sorted from blood. These receptors all stem from a woman younger than 30 in good health. Both conserved end residues are part of each CDR3. Fields, in order: V gene, J gene, D gene, clone size, CDR3 DNA, CDR3 protein. D genes are given only for firm matches. Size tells how often a clone was seen (once, few, many) or the class of an expanded clone, and some rows leave it out.

>TRBV15|TRBJ2-7|TRBD2|few
TGTGCCACCAGCACACTAGCGGGAACAGAATACGAGCAGTACTTC
CATSTLAGTEYEQYF
>TRBV11-2|TRBJ2-3|TRBD2|many
TGTGCCAGCAGCTTCCTTTCGTTAGCGGGAGGGCGGACAGATACGCAGTATTTT
CASSFLSLAGGRTDTQYF
>TRBV29-1|TRBJ1-5|TRBD1|many
TGCAGCGGGAGTACAGGGGGCAATCAGCCCCAGCATTTT
CSGSTGGNQPQHF
>TRBV5-5|TRBJ2-1|TRBD1|few
TGTGCCAGCAGCTTCAGGGACAGAAACAATGAGCAGTTCTTC
CASSFRDRNNEQFF
>TRBV5-5|TRBJ2-2|NA|few
TGTGCCAGCAGTCTGGGCACTTTGAACACCGGGGAGCTGTTTTTT
CASSLGTLNTGELFF
>TRBV6-2/TRBV6-3|TRBJ2-6|NA|many
TGTGCCAGCAGCCGGACAGGGGCCAACGTCCTGACTTTC
CASSRTGANVLTF
>TRBV28|TRBJ2-4|NA|NA
TGTGCCAGCAGTCAGGGCAGAATAGCCAAAAACATTCAGTACTTC
CASSQGRIAKNIQYF
>TRBV20-1|TRBJ2-2|TRBD2|few
TGCAGTGCGAGCGGGGGGGCGGGCACCGGGGAGCTGTTTTTT
CSASGGAGTGELFF
>TRBV7-2|TRBJ1-1|NA|NA
TGTGCCAGCAGCTTAGTAGGGGATAGCGCTGAAGCTTTCTTT
CASSLVGDSAEAFF
>TRBV20-1|TRBJ2-4|NA|many
TGCAGTGCTAGGACAGTCCGGGACATTCAGTACTTC
CSARTVRDIQYF
>TRBV7-2|TRBJ2-1|NA|few
TGTGCCAGCATGGGTGGGACCTACAATGAGCAGTTCTTC
CASMGGTYNEQFF
>TRBV18|TRBJ1-1|NA|few
TGTGCCAGCTCACTCCGGTCCACCAATACGAACACTGAAGCTTTCTTT
CASSLRSTNTNTEAFF
>TRBV6-5|TRBJ2-7|TRBD2|NA
TGTGCCAGCTGTTATATTTTCTTAGCGGGAGAAGACGAGCAGTACTTC
CASCYIFLAGEDEQYF
>TRBV20-1|TRBJ1-2|NA|few
TGCAGTGCTCCCCCCCCGGGGGGTAGGTCTGGTGGCTACACCTTC
CSAPPPGGRSGGYTF
>TRBV14|TRBJ2-1|TRBD1|NA
TGTGCCAGCAGCCGACAGGGGGTTGGGGAGCAGTTCTTC
CASSRQGVGEQFF
>TRBV12-3/TRBV12-4|TRBJ1-5|NA|many
TGTGCCAGCAGTTTCCACAGGGATGGCAATCAGCCCCAGCATTTT
CASSFHRDGNQPQHF
>TRBV27|TRBJ2-3|TRBD2|NA
TGTGCCAGCAGTTTGTGGGTAGCGGGGGGGCCGGGGGATACGCAGTATTTT
CASSLWVAGGPGDTQYF
>TRBV20-1|TRBJ2-7|NA|NA
TGCAGTGCTAGAAAACCCGGACAGGAGCAGTACTTC
CSARKPGQEQYF
>TRBV12-3/TRBV12-4|TRBJ2-5|TRBD2|many
TGTGCCAGCAGTTTTGCGGGGGTAGAGACCCAGTACTTC
CASSFAGVETQYF
>TRBV20-1|TRBJ2-1|TRBD2|many
TGCAGTGCTAGGAACGGACTAGTGTACGCCAATGAGCAGTTCTTC
CSARNGLVYANEQFF
>TRBV4-2|TRBJ2-7|NA|many
TGTGCCAGCAGCCAAGAGAACAGGGTAGGCTCCTACGAGCAGTACTTC
CASSQENRVGSYEQYF
>TRBV20-1|TRBJ2-7|TRBD2|few
TGCAGTGCTCTAGGGGACTACCCTTCCTACGAGCAGTACTTC
CSALGDYPSYEQYF
>TRBV4-1|TRBJ1-2|NA|many
TGCGCCAGCAGCCAACCGACAGGAGGGGGCTATGGCTACACCTTC
CASSQPTGGGYGYTF
>TRBV7-2|TRBJ2-5|NA|NA
TGTGCCAGCAGCTCTCAAGTCAGGGGAGGGAAGGAGACCCAGTACTTC
CASSSQVRGGKETQYF
>TRBV18|TRBJ2-5|NA|NA
TGTGCCAGCTCACCACCGCAGTTATTGGAGACCCAGTACTTC
CASSPPQLLETQYF
>TRBV7-3|TRBJ2-7|TRBD2|NA
TGTGCCAGCAGCTTAAGGGCAAAACTAGCGGAAGGCTCCTACGAGCAGTACTTC
CASSLRAKLAEGSYEQYF
>TRBV9|TRBJ2-4|TRBD2|many
TGTGCCAGCAGCGCACCCCTTGGCGGGGGGGAAAACATTCAGTACTTC
CASSAPLGGGENIQYF
>TRBV7-8|TRBJ2-5|NA|many
TGTGCCAGCAGCTTAGACGGGACCAAACAGTACTTC
CASSLDGTKQYF
>TRBV29-1|TRBJ2-1|TRBD2|few
TGCAGCGTTTTGGCTAGCGGGATGAATTACAATGAGCAGTTCTTC
CSVLASGMNYNEQFF
>TRBV6-2/TRBV6-3|TRBJ2-5|NA|few
TGTGCCAGCAGTTACTCTAGCGACCAAGAGACCCAGTACTTC
CASSYSSDQETQYF
>TRBV11-2|TRBJ2-1|TRBD2|few
TGTGCCAGCAGCAAAACTACGGGACTAGCGGGAGCTTCCTACAATGAGCAGTTCTTC
CASSKTTGLAGASYNEQFF
>TRBV5-1|TRBJ2-7|NA|NA
TGCGCCAGCCGGACAGCCCGAGGAGGGGACGAGCAGTACTTC
CASRTARGGDEQYF
>TRBV5-5|TRBJ2-1|NA|few
TGTGCCAGCAGCTTGTTTGGGGCGGCAGACAATGAGCAGTTCTTC
CASSLFGAADNEQFF
>TRBV7-9|TRBJ1-3|NA|many
TGTGCCAGCAGCTCGTCCGGGACACTGGGAAACACCATATATTTT
CASSSSGTLGNTIYF
>TRBV20-1|TRBJ2-7|TRBD1|few
TGCAGTGCTTCTTACTTGACAGGGACCTACGAGCAGTACTTC
CSASYLTGTYEQYF
>TRBV20-1|TRBJ2-1|NA|few
TGCAGTGCTCGCTCGAGCATCGGCTCCTACAATGAGCAGTTCTTC
CSARSSIGSYNEQFF
>TRBV9|TRBJ2-2|NA|NA
TGTGCCAGCAGCGTAGGTGTAGGGAGGCGGAAATTCACCGGGGAGCTGTTTTTT
CASSVGVGRRKFTGELFF
>TRBV11-2|TRBJ2-6|NA|many
TGTGCCAGCAGCTTAGACGGTCAACCTCATTTCTCTGGGGCCAACGTCCTGACTTTC
CASSLDGQPHFSGANVLTF
>TRBV12-3/TRBV12-4|TRBJ2-7|NA|many
TGTGCCAGCAGAAGAGGAGTAGTCTACGAGCAGTACTTC
CASRRGVVYEQYF
>TRBV6-1|TRBJ1-1|NA|NA
TGTGCCAGCAGAGACTTAGACAGTCTGAACACTGAAGCTTTCTTT
CASRDLDSLNTEAFF
>TRBV5-1|TRBJ2-1|TRBD2|NA
TGCGCCAGCAGCTTGGTACCAGGACTAGCGGGAAATTATGAGCAGTTCTTC
CASSLVPGLAGNYEQFF
>TRBV6-1|TRBJ2-6|NA|few
TGTGCCAGCAGCCAAAGGGGCGGATCCCTCAGCTCTGGGGCCAACGTCCTGACTTTC
CASSQRGGSLSSGANVLTF
>TRBV20-1|TRBJ2-7|NA|few
TGCAGTGCTAGAGATGCCGGATCGACCTACGAGCAGTACTTC
CSARDAGSTYEQYF
>TRBV20-1|TRBJ2-5|TRBD2|NA
TGCAGTGCTAGAGGACTAGCGGGGGGTCTAGGGGTCCAAGAGACCCAGTACTTC
CSARGLAGGLGVQETQYF
>TRBV14|TRBJ2-7|NA|NA
TGTGCCAGCAGCCAAGCAAGATTCTACGAGCAGTACTTC
CASSQARFYEQYF
>TRBV14|TRBJ2-5|TRBD1|NA
TGTGCCAGCAGCCAAGAGGACAGGGGCGTCGAGACCCAGTACTTC
CASSQEDRGVETQYF
>TRBV28|TRBJ2-6|NA|NA
TGTGCCAGCAGTCGGTTGGATTCTGCCGGGGCCAACGTCCTGACTTTC
CASSRLDSAGANVLTF
>TRBV24-1|TRBJ2-1|TRBD1|many
TGTGCCACCAGTGACGGGCAGGGGGCTTACAATGAGCAGTTCTTC
CATSDGQGAYNEQFF
>TRBV7-8|TRBJ1-1|NA|NA
TGTGCCAGCAGCTTAGCCCCGTCAGGGACGAACACTGAAGCTTTCTTT
CASSLAPSGTNTEAFF
>TRBV2|TRBJ2-7|TRBD2|few
TGTGCCAGCAGTGTTGAGCGGGAGGGTTACGAGCAGTACTTC
CASSVEREGYEQYF
>TRBV7-3|TRBJ2-2|NA|NA
TGTGCCAGCAGCTCGGACATAAGGACCGGGGAGCTGTTTTTT
CASSSDIRTGELFF
>TRBV3-1|TRBJ2-1|TRBD1|NA
TGTGCCAGCAGCCGGACAGGGGGACTGGATGAGCAGTTCTTC
CASSRTGGLDEQFF
>TRBV2|TRBJ1-5|TRBD1|many
TGTGCCAGCACCGGGACAGGGGTTTATCAGCCCCAGCATTTT
CASTGTGVYQPQHF
>TRBV20-1|TRBJ2-1|NA|many
TGCAGTGCTAGAGACCTAGGGAAGCTTGAGCAGTTCTTC
CSARDLGKLEQFF